Listed below are T cell receptor beta chains from one sample, sequenced in a study of a mutant IDH1 vaccine in newly diagnosed glioma. Here immunoSEQ multiplex PCR was the method, and the copy in TCRdb shows in-frame clones only, minus some. The sample includes tens of thousands of clones, roughly 84% of them seen just once. Source: PBMCs, taken from a glioma patient treated with radiotherapy, temozolomide or both. The receptor set was obtained from a man aged 35 to 55 with glioma. Both conserved end residues are part of each CDR3. Fields, in order: V gene, clone size, J gene, D gene, CDR3 length, CDR3 protein, CDR3 DNA. A D gene is named only where the DNA matches it firmly. Clone size is shown for a subset of rows, as once, few, many or a class of expanded clone.

V: TRBV19; size: NA; J: TRBJ2-1; D: NA; length: 14; CDR3: CASSFGRGDNEQFF; DNA: TGTGCCAGTAGTTTCGGCAGAGGGGACAATGAGCAGTTCTTC
V: TRBV7-8; size: NA; J: TRBJ1-1; D: TRBD1; length: 16; CDR3: CASIETGGQGGTEAFF; DNA: TGTGCCAGCATCGAAACCGGAGGGCAGGGGGGGACTGAAGCTTTCTTT
V: TRBV28; size: NA; J: TRBJ2-7; D: TRBD2; length: 15; CDR3: CASSSGLAGLREQYF; DNA: TGTGCCAGCAGTTCCGGACTAGCGGGACTCCGCGAGCAGTACTTC
V: TRBV6-5; size: NA; J: TRBJ1-6; D: NA; length: 14; CDR3: CASSVEGFNSPLHF; DNA: TGTGCCAGCAGTGTGGAGGGTTTTAATTCACCCCTCCACTTT
V: TRBV29-1; size: NA; J: TRBJ1-1; D: NA; length: 12; CDR3: CSVRRGDTEAFF; DNA: TGCAGCGTCAGAAGGGGGGACACTGAAGCTTTCTTT
V: TRBV5-1; size: NA; J: TRBJ1-5; D: NA; length: 15; CDR3: CASSLGGGNNQPQHF; DNA: TGCGCCAGCAGCTTGGGAGGGGGAAACAATCAGCCCCAGCATTTT
V: TRBV5-1; size: NA; J: TRBJ1-2; D: TRBD1; length: 14; CDR3: CASSLGQGAGGYTF; DNA: TGCGCCAGCAGCTTGGGGCAGGGGGCAGGTGGCTACACCTTC
V: TRBV6-5; size: NA; J: TRBJ1-5; D: NA; length: 13; CDR3: CASSYGIRRPQHF; DNA: TGTGCCAGCAGTTATGGGATACGGCGGCCCCAGCATTTT
V: TRBV5-4; size: NA; J: TRBJ1-1; D: NA; length: 13; CDR3: CASSLEGGPEAFF; DNA: TGTGCCAGCAGCTTGGAGGGCGGCCCTGAAGCTTTCTTT
V: TRBV5-1; size: NA; J: TRBJ2-6; D: TRBD1; length: 17; CDR3: CASSARDRGAGANVLTF; DNA: TGCGCCAGCAGCGCCCGGGACAGGGGAGCTGGGGCCAACGTCCTGACTTTC
V: TRBV27; size: NA; J: TRBJ2-1; D: TRBD2; length: 16; CDR3: CASSKVRGGDYNEQFF; DNA: TGTGCCAGCAGCAAAGTACGGGGGGGAGACTACAATGAGCAGTTCTTC
V: TRBV5-1; size: NA; J: TRBJ2-4; D: NA; length: 17; CDR3: CASSPAQGLGIKNIQYF; DNA: TGCGCCAGCAGCCCTGCCCAGGGGCTGGGGATTAAAAACATTCAGTACTTC
V: TRBV5-1; size: NA; J: TRBJ2-7; D: TRBD1; length: 14; CDR3: CASSSTGGSYEQYF; DNA: TGCGCCAGCAGCTCCACAGGGGGGTCCTACGAGCAGTACTTC
V: TRBV18; size: NA; J: TRBJ1-2; D: NA; length: 15; CDR3: CASPHLEGSNYGYTF; DNA: TGTGCCAGCCCACACCTGGAGGGATCTAACTATGGCTACACCTTC
V: TRBV6-5; size: few; J: TRBJ1-3; D: NA; length: 13; CDR3: CASSRDPGNTIYF; DNA: TGTGCCAGCTCCCGGGATCCTGGAAACACCATATATTTT
V: TRBV6-5; size: NA; J: TRBJ2-5; D: TRBD2; length: 12; CDR3: CASSREGETQYF; DNA: TGTGCCAGCAGTCGGGAGGGAGAGACCCAGTACTTC
V: TRBV19; size: NA; J: TRBJ1-2; D: TRBD1; length: 15; CDR3: CASSTHRGPDYGYTF; DNA: TGTGCCAGTAGTACGCACAGGGGACCGGACTATGGCTACACCTTC
V: TRBV2; size: once; J: TRBJ1-2; D: NA; length: 13; CDR3: CASSEGINYGYTF; DNA: TGTGCCAGCAGTGAAGGCATTAACTATGGCTACACCTTC
V: TRBV30; size: NA; J: TRBJ2-2; D: TRBD2; length: 12; CDR3: CAGSGGTGELFF; DNA: TGTGCCGGCTCGGGAGGGACCGGGGAGCTGTTTTTT
V: TRBV6-1; size: few; J: TRBJ1-5; D: NA; length: 17; CDR3: CASSEALQAGISQPQHF; DNA: TGTGCCAGCAGTGAAGCCCTCCAGGCCGGGATCAGTCAGCCCCAGCATTTT
V: TRBV11-2; size: once; J: TRBJ1-2; D: NA; length: 15; CDR3: CASSADLLANYGYTF; DNA: TGTGCCAGCAGTGCCGACTTGTTAGCTAACTATGGCTACACCTTC
V: TRBV6-4; size: NA; J: TRBJ2-1; D: TRBD2; length: 15; CDR3: CASSGTSGSGDEQFF; DNA: TGTGCCAGCAGTGGTACTAGCGGGAGTGGCGATGAGCAGTTCTTC
V: TRBV30; size: NA; J: TRBJ1-2; D: TRBD1; length: 15; CDR3: CAGSRTGDVRGGYTF; DNA: TGTGCCGGAAGCAGGACAGGGGACGTCCGGGGTGGCTACACCTTC
V: TRBV6-6; size: NA; J: TRBJ2-1; D: NA; length: 13; CDR3: CASSYFQGQEQFF; DNA: TGTGCCAGCAGTTACTTTCAGGGGCAGGAGCAGTTCTTC
V: TRBV2; size: NA; J: TRBJ1-1; D: TRBD1; length: 14; CDR3: CASSLAQGATEAFF; DNA: TGTGCCAGCAGCCTGGCGCAGGGGGCAACTGAAGCTTTCTTT
V: TRBV6-5; size: few; J: TRBJ1-1; D: NA; length: 11; CDR3: CASSYAGTAFF; DNA: TGTGCCAGCAGTTACGCAGGGACAGCTTTCTTT
V: TRBV6-6; size: NA; J: TRBJ2-1; D: TRBD2; length: 14; CDR3: CASIPAGGAVEQFF; DNA: TGTGCCAGCATCCCCGCGGGGGGGGCGGTTGAGCAGTTCTTC
V: TRBV5-4; size: NA; J: TRBJ1-2; D: NA; length: 15; CDR3: CASSSRRQVDYGYTF; DNA: TGTGCCAGCAGCTCGAGACGACAGGTCGACTATGGCTACACCTTC
V: TRBV15; size: once; J: TRBJ1-5; D: NA; length: 17; CDR3: CATSRDELTRVRQPQHF; DNA: TGTGCCACCAGCAGAGATGAATTGACCAGGGTACGTCAGCCCCAGCATTTT
V: TRBV7-6; size: NA; J: TRBJ1-6; D: TRBD1; length: 14; CDR3: CASSLQGSNSPLHF; DNA: TGTGCCAGCAGCCTACAGGGGAGTAATTCACCCCTCCACTTT
V: TRBV30; size: NA; J: TRBJ1-2; D: TRBD1; length: 14; CDR3: CACGTGTGHYGYTF; DNA: TGTGCCTGTGGGACCGGGACAGGCCACTATGGCTACACCTTC
V: TRBV29-1; size: NA; J: TRBJ2-1; D: TRBD2; length: 14; CDR3: CSKSTGTSINEQFF; DNA: TGCAGTAAAAGTACCGGGACTAGCATCAATGAGCAGTTCTTC
V: TRBV6-1; size: NA; J: TRBJ1-1; D: NA; length: 14; CDR3: CASIQGVGNTEAFF; DNA: TGTGCCAGCATCCAGGGAGTGGGGAACACTGAAGCTTTCTTT
V: TRBV4-1; size: NA; J: TRBJ2-1; D: TRBD1; length: 16; CDR3: CASSVRQGSSYNEQFF; DNA: TGCGCCAGCAGCGTCCGACAGGGGAGTTCCTACAATGAGCAGTTCTTC
V: TRBV7-2; size: few; J: TRBJ1-5; D: TRBD1; length: 15; CDR3: CASSPSGQGVMPQHF; DNA: TGTGCCAGCAGCCCGTCGGGACAGGGCGTTATGCCCCAGCATTTT
V: TRBV6-5; size: NA; J: TRBJ2-5; D: TRBD1; length: 16; CDR3: CASSYSGVGGRETQYF; DNA: TGTGCCAGCAGTTACTCGGGGGTAGGGGGCCGGGAGACCCAGTACTTC
V: TRBV7-9; size: NA; J: TRBJ1-1; D: NA; length: 15; CDR3: CASSFGWQRNTEAFF; DNA: TGTGCCAGCAGCTTTGGGTGGCAAAGGAACACTGAAGCTTTCTTT
V: TRBV5-1; size: NA; J: TRBJ2-5; D: NA; length: 14; CDR3: CASSPDGSEETQYF; DNA: TGCGCCAGCAGCCCGGACGGCTCTGAAGAGACCCAGTACTTC
V: TRBV6-1; size: NA; J: TRBJ1-5; D: NA; length: 13; CDR3: CASTGASNQPQHF; DNA: TGTGCCAGCACGGGGGCTAGCAATCAGCCCCAGCATTTT
V: TRBV15; size: NA; J: TRBJ1-1; D: NA; length: 14; CDR3: CATSYRQANTEAFF; DNA: TGTGCCACCAGCTACCGACAGGCGAACACTGAAGCTTTCTTT
V: TRBV5-1; size: NA; J: TRBJ2-3; D: NA; length: 15; CDR3: CASSLDGGGTDTQYF; DNA: TGCGCCAGCAGCTTGGACGGGGGTGGGACAGATACGCAGTATTTT
V: TRBV5-1; size: NA; J: TRBJ1-1; D: NA; length: 13; CDR3: CASRGGVNTEAFF; DNA: TGCGCCAGCAGAGGAGGTGTGAACACTGAAGCTTTCTTT
V: TRBV29-1; size: NA; J: TRBJ1-1; D: TRBD1; length: 11; CDR3: CSVIGDREAFF; DNA: TGCAGCGTGATCGGAGACAGGGAGGCTTTCTTT
V: TRBV6-5; size: NA; J: TRBJ1-2; D: NA; length: 14; CDR3: CASSYSSGSYGYTF; DNA: TGTGCCAGCAGTTACTCGTCCGGGAGCTATGGCTACACCTTC
V: TRBV7-9; size: NA; J: TRBJ2-2; D: NA; length: 15; CDR3: CASSANLGGTGELFF; DNA: TGTGCCAGCAGCGCCAACCTGGGGGGCACCGGGGAGCTGTTTTTT
V: TRBV5-8; size: NA; J: TRBJ1-2; D: NA; length: 13; CDR3: CASSLAQVYGYTF; DNA: TGTGCCAGCAGCTTGGCACAGGTCTATGGCTACACCTTC
V: TRBV2; size: NA; J: TRBJ1-5; D: TRBD1; length: 16; CDR3: CASSEVGDRDERPQHF; DNA: TGTGCCAGCAGTGAAGTAGGGGACAGGGACGAGAGGCCCCAGCATTTT
V: TRBV2; size: NA; J: TRBJ1-2; D: NA; length: 12; CDR3: CASSERPAGYTF; DNA: TGTGCCAGCAGTGAAAGACCCGCTGGCTACACCTTC